The 5 T cell receptor beta chains below come from one sample, sequenced in a study of blood T cell repertoires in COVID-19. Repertoires were generated with immunoSEQ multiplex PCR, while TCRdb's copy carries only in-frame clones and drops some. The sample has around 420,000 clones, around 90% seen once. Material for sequencing was PBMCs or T cells enriched from blood (not recorded which). Receptors were obtained from a woman between 40 and 50 years old with acute COVID-19.

In this sample, this clone turned up once. The J gene is TRBJ2-2, the V gene TRBV6-5; D is uncertain. V shed 7 bases and J shed 0 bases, with 12 bases lying between them. CDR3 length: 15 amino acids. Germline values: CDR1 MNHEY, CDR2 SVGAGI. This chain's CDR3 is CASNAGTANTGELFF. In nucleotides, the CDR3 is TGTGCCAGCAACGCAGGAACAGCGAACACCGGGGAGCTGTTTTTT.

CDR3 amino acids: CASNINTEAFF. The CDR3 DNA follows: TGTGCCAGTAACATAAACACTGAAGCTTTCTTT. The V and J genes are TRBV19 and TRBJ1-1, with D unclear. The germline V gene encodes CDR1 LNHDA and CDR2 SQIVND (reference sequence). V lost 7 bases, J lost 2 bases, and 5 bases lay in between. This CDR3 contains 11 residues.

Details on this clone: Other nucleotide sequences in the sample specify the same CDR3. The V call is TRBV29-1, the J call TRBJ2-3; 7 bases are a match to TRBD2. Germline CDR1 and CDR2: SQVTM and ANQGSEA. CDR3 size: 13 residues. V was pared by 1 base and J by 3 bases, with 1 base of the junction left unmatched. The CDR3 sequence is CSVEAGGTDTQYF. In DNA form, the CDR3 reads TGCAGCGTTGAAGCCGGGGGGACAGATACGCAGTATTTT.

As to this clone: This sample includes further DNA sequences coding for the same CDR3. V gene TRBV11-2 combines with J gene TRBJ1-3; possibly TRBD1 for D (5 bases). Germline CDR1 and CDR2: SGHAT and FQNNGV. This CDR3 is 14 amino acids long. Trimming removed 1 base at V and 2 bases at J, with 6 bases between. Here the CDR3 reads CASSLGGAGNTIYF. CDR3 DNA: TGTGCCAGCAGCTTAGGGGGGGCTGGAAACACCATATATTTT.

The rearrangement uses TRBV7-8 and TRBJ1-4; tentative D call: TRBD1 (5 bases). Germline V gene data show CDR1 as SGHVS and CDR2 as FQNEAQ. The CDR3 loop spans 19 amino acids. Trimming cost V 4 bases and J 0 bases, with 21 bases left between them. The CDR3 spells CASSSTTGVISATNEKLFF. CDR3 coding DNA: TGTGCCAGCAGCTCTACAACAGGTGTCATATCTGCAACTAATGAAAAACTGTTTTTT.